The sequence of this T cell receptor beta chain was determined in a study of blood T cell repertoires in COVID-19. Only in-frame clones appear in the TCRdb table, and some are missing; sequencing was by immunoSEQ multiplex PCR. The table has about 150,000 clones, approximately 80% seen once; the top ten hold over 4%. The sample was peripheral blood. The clonotype comes from a woman aged 45-59 years with acute or convalescent COVID-19.

In nucleotides, the CDR3 is TGTGCCAGCAGCCCCGGGACAGGCGGCACTGAAGCTTTCTTT. Translating gives CASSPGTGGTEAFF. V and J are TRBV7-8 and TRBJ1-1; 8 nucleotides align to TRBD1. The CDR3 runs to 14 residues. V lost 5 bases and J lost 4; bases outside the gene matches: 6. The germline gives CDR1 SGHVS, CDR2 FQNEAQ.